The rows below give T cell receptor beta chains drawn from one sample of a study of blood T cell repertoires in COVID-19. Assay used: immunoSEQ multiplex PCR; TCRdb lists only in-frame clones, some missing. The profile shows 350,000 or so clones, approximately 91% of them singletons. The sample was PBMCs or T cells enriched from blood (not recorded which). These receptors originate from a woman aged 25 to 39 who had been exposed to COVID-19. Both conserved end residues are part of each CDR3. Fields, in order: V gene, D gene, clone size, CDR3 protein. The D gene is left open where the match is weak. Clone size is not always given. Where it is, it says once, few, many or a class for expanded clones.

TRBV5-1 TRBD1 - CASSYRDRGAGELFF
TRBV28 - - CASSFFGVGNQPQHF
TRBV12-5 - - CASGFRTVLWDRGTDSYEQYF
TRBV28 - - CASSFQGGNTGELFF
TRBV19 - - CASTHRAPYNEQFF
TRBV7-9 TRBD1 few CASTRQGSGGYTF
TRBV5-6 TRBD1 - CASSLLRTGMNTGELFF
TRBV15 TRBD1 - CATSRDGTVANYGYTF
TRBV19 - - CASSGAGSTYEQYF
TRBV28 - - CASRQGGTVRFF
TRBV10-2 - - CASSEPAGANVLTF
TRBV5-1 TRBD1 - CASSLEAGGRNEQFF
TRBV7-3 - - CASSSLESPTGELFF
TRBV18 - - CASSPQGDIQYF
TRBV18 TRBD1 few CASSPVQGAPYEQYF
TRBV5-1 - once CASSLDSNQPQHF
TRBV10-3 - - CAISESPGYGYTF
TRBV19 - - CASRNRDNGPAFF
TRBV2 TRBD2 - CASSGLAGGRAGELFF
TRBV11-3 TRBD2 - CASSPGTRAHEQYF
TRBV19 TRBD1 once CASPQTGGRSNQPQHF
TRBV28 TRBD1 - CASRLQGDQPQHF
TRBV28 - - CASHRDTEAFF
TRBV7-9 - - CASRRDSANNEKLFF
TRBV12-5 - - CASGSAYEQYF
TRBV3-1/TRBV3-2 - - CASSPSRAGDYGYTF
TRBV9 TRBD1 once CASSQWGQGDYGYTF
TRBV7-2 - - CASSHPGLSYEQYF
TRBV5-1 TRBD2 - CASKERGDTGELFF
TRBV7-3 TRBD2 - CASSLPGTSGSNTGELFF
TRBV4-1 - - CASSQDPSTDTQYF
TRBV2 - - CACGNGAGVTEQFF
TRBV3-1/TRBV3-2 - - CASSFPKGRAQYF
TRBV7-3 TRBD1 - CASSPDRGGNTEAFF
TRBV29-1 - - CSVDHPGTVNNEQFF